The 4 T cell receptor beta chains below were found in one sample sequenced in a study of T cells in Graves' hyperthyroidism and ophthalmopathy. Amplification targeted TCR beta CDR3 regions from RNA transcripts. The HTBI set primed first-round TCR CDR3 RT-PCR. TCRdb processed the multiplex PCR reads anew with MiXCR; each CDR3 protein has one entry. The data hold roughly 300,000 distinct CDR3 sequences, with roughly 18% observed a single time. The sample was blood. The receptor set was obtained from a woman aged 45-59 years with Graves' hyperthyroidism.

Ten or more counts support this clonotype. V usage is TRBV6-5 and J usage is TRBJ2-5; 9 bases fit TRBD1. CDR1 and CDR2 (germline): MNHEY, SVGAGI. The CDR3 is made up of 14 amino acids. V gave up 2 bases and J gave up 4 bases; unmatched junction bases: 2. The DNA of the CDR3 is TGTGCCAGCAGTTACGGGGGACAGGGAGAGACCCAGTACTTC. Encoded protein: CASSYGGQGETQYF.

The chain couples TRBV7-8 to TRBJ1-1; no reliable D call. Trimming shortened V by 0 bases and J by 6 bases, and 8 bases separated the two germline ends. CDR1 is SGHVS, CDR2 FQNEAQ, per germline. The CDR3 covers 13 residues. The CDR3 protein is CASSLAPGPEAFF. The CDR3 coding sequence is TGTGCCAGCAGCTTAGCCCCGGGCCCTGAAGCTTTCTTT.

At least ten counts were recorded for this clonotype. The CDR3 nucleotides read TGTGCCAGCAGTTCGGGACAGGCAGGCTATGGCTACACCTTC. The encoded protein is CASSSGQAGYGYTF. This chain connects TRBV28 to TRBJ1-2; 8 bases fit TRBD1. The V gene's germline CDR1 is MDHEN and CDR2 SYDVKM. V lost 4 bases, J lost 4 bases, and 5 bases stayed unmatched. This CDR3 is 14 amino acids long.

This clonotype occurred many times. V gene TRBV29-1 combines with J gene TRBJ2-7; 8 bases agree with TRBD2. V lost 6 bases and J lost 0; bases outside the gene matches: 7. Germline assignment: CDR1 SQVTM and CDR2 ANQGSEA. The CDR3 extends over 14 amino acids. This CDR3 is CSVVTSASSYEQYF. In DNA form, the CDR3 reads TGCAGCGTCGTGACTAGCGCGAGCTCCTACGAGCAGTACTTC.